Sequencing of this T cell receptor beta chain was carried out in a study of cytomegalovirus exposure and HLA in healthy donors. Broader study findings: It was only CMV serostatus that was available as immune exposure information. Across HLA loci, a later analysis found differing TCR association rates, with DRB1 most and HLA-C fewest.

The germline gives CDR1 SNHLY, CDR2 FYNNEI. V shed 6 bases and J 7 bases; nucleotides not matched to a gene: 7. The length of the CDR3 is 14 residues. The PCR was carried out with 60 Vbeta primers and 13 Jbeta primers. Per the authors' pipeline: In a later analysis, 70 million to 80 million unique TCR beta chains included roughly 11 million shared by two or more donors. Sequencing was performed with immunoSEQ multiplex PCR; in TCRdb, only in-frame clones are kept and a portion is missing. V, J and clone size are those of that table, while D and trimming were read from the DNA. Among about 140,000 clones, over 70% were seen once, and the ten largest hold about 6.8%. The study sampled nominally healthy donors, though unrecorded immune exposures were likely. With respect to this clone: Its antigen is undetermined.

What was sequenced was PBMCs. This chain links TRBV2 with TRBJ2-1; 9 bases are a match to TRBD2. This receptor was identified in a middle-aged man in good health and CMV-seropositive. CDR3 protein: CASRALAGMNEQFF. The CDR3 DNA follows: TGTGCCAGCAGGGCTCTAGCGGGGATGAATGAGCAGTTCTTC.